These 2 T cell receptor beta chains originate from one sample sequenced in a study of blood T cells in healthy people across ages. Using a J-beta primer mix together with a sample-barcoded 5' primer, a second PCR was run for about 6 to 11 cycles. TCRdb reprocessed the 5' RACE reads with MiXCR, giving one entry per CDR3 protein. The table records 600,000 to 1,000,000 distinct CDR3 sequences, 58% of them present only once. Specimen: blood. Receptors originate from a man aged 25-45 years in good health.

This clonotype came up once. The chain recombines TRBV5-1 with TRBJ2-1; D is possibly TRBD1 (5 bases). From germline, CDR1 is SGHRS and CDR2 YFSETQ. Deletions cut 0 bases from V and 4 bases from J, with 20 bases between. The CDR3 totals 18 residues. This chain's CDR3 is CASSLAVGARNTYNEQFF. The CDR3 nucleotides are TGCGCCAGCAGCTTGGCCGTTGGGGCCCGAAATACATACAATGAGCAGTTCTTC.

J is TRBJ2-2 and V is TRBV7-7, with 9 nucleotides matching TRBD2. Looked up from germline, CDR1 is SSHAT and CDR2 is FNYEAQ (reference sequence). The V segment lost 5 bases and the J segment 1 base; nucleotides outside the gene matches: 2. The CDR3 spans 15 residues. The CDR3 DNA reads TGTGCCAGCAGCCCTAGCGGGGAGAACACCGGGGAGCTGTTTTTT. This codes for CASSPSGENTGELFF.